The next 10 T cell receptor beta chains were all read from a single sample in a study of PD-1 blockade in mismatch repair-deficient tumors. Method: immunoSEQ multiplex PCR; TCRdb's copy keeps in-frame clones and lacks some. Of around 52,000 clones listed, roughly 80% are singletons. The input for sequencing was peripheral blood, taken about 20 weeks after starting pembrolizumab. Source of these receptors: an adult with mismatch repair-deficient cancer.

This clone showed up just once. The chain recombines TRBV7-3 with TRBJ2-3, with TRBD2 as a possible D gene (6 bases). The V gene's germline CDR1 is SGHTA and CDR2 FQGTGA. V was trimmed by 2 bases and J by 0 bases, leaving 12 bases between them. This CDR3 has 16 amino acids. In nucleotides, the CDR3 is TGTGCCAGCAGCTTATTGCGGGGAGCTAGCACAGATACGCAGTATTTT. Residues: CASSLLRGASTDTQYF.

The chain has TRBV11-3 and TRBJ2-7, with 8 bases lining up with TRBD2. V lost 5 bases and J lost 4; bases outside the gene matches: 10. Germline V gene data show CDR1 as SGHNT and CDR2 as YENEEA. This CDR3 spans 15 amino acids. CDR3 protein: CASSISGGGQYEQYF. In nucleotides, the CDR3 is TGTGCCAGCAGCATCTCCGGCGGGGGGCAATACGAGCAGTACTTC.

The J gene is TRBJ1-1, the V gene TRBV18; D ambiguous. This CDR3 has 13 residues. V was shortened by 4 bases and J by 6 bases, with 12 bases between the two germline ends. Germline CDR1 is KGHSH and CDR2 is LQKENI. CDR3 loop: CASSLSPDAEAFF. CDR3 nucleotides: TGTGCCAGCTCACTTAGTCCAGACGCTGAAGCTTTCTTT.

The genes are TRBV6-6 and TRBJ1-1; 7 bases map to TRBD1. Germline V gene data show CDR1 as MNHNY and CDR2 as SVGAGI (reference sequence). The CDR3 consists of 14 residues. Germline trimming cut 11 bases from V and 2 bases from J; bases unmatched to any gene: 11. The CDR3 bases are TGTGCCGCCCCCCGGGCAGGGGGAAACACTGAAGCTTTCTTT. Translation: CAAPRAGGNTEAFF.

A single count supports this clone. The rearrangement uses TRBV29-1 and TRBJ2-5; D is unclear. V was cut by 4 bases and J by 3 bases, with 9 bases left in between. CDR1 is SQVTM, CDR2 ANQGSEA, per germline. The CDR3 has 12 residues. The CDR3 spells CSVGNREETQYF. The CDR3 DNA reads as TGCAGCGTTGGGAATAGGGAAGAGACCCAGTACTTC.

The chain has TRBV11-1 and TRBJ2-1; D may be TRBD2 (6 bases). Germline V lookup: CDR1 SGHAT, CDR2 FQDESV (reference sequence). The CDR3 extends over 16 amino acids. Trimming removed 5 bases at V and 0 bases at J, with 14 bases between. CDR3 nucleotide sequence: TGTGCCAGCAGCCCGGGACTCCTAAGCTCCTACAATGAGCAGTTCTTC. It codes for CASSPGLLSSYNEQFF.

This chain joins TRBV7-6 and TRBJ2-7; the D is unclear. This CDR3 spans 13 amino acids. CDR1 is SGHVS, CDR2 FNYEAQ, per germline. The V end was cut by 8 bases, the J end by 4 bases, with 15 bases between. The CDR3 reads CASSISETYEQYF. The CDR3 DNA follows: TGTGCCAGCTCTATTTCAGAGACGTACGAGCAGTACTTC.

This chain links TRBV7-2 with TRBJ1-3, with TRBD1 identical over 7 bases. V was clipped by 10 bases and J by 3 bases; unmatched bases: 9. The germline V gene has CDR1 SGHTA and CDR2 FQGNSA. The CDR3 has 14 amino acids. In DNA form, the CDR3 reads TGTGCCACCCGACAGGGAAGGAGTGGAAACACCATATATTTT. This translates into CATRQGRSGNTIYF. Drawing the rest from reference TRBV7-2 and TRBJ1-3, the complete variable domain is GAGVSQSPSNKVTEKGKDVELRCDPISGHTALYWYRQSLGQGLEFLIYFQGNSAPDKSGLPSDRFSAERTGGSVSTLTIQRTQQEDSAVYLCATRQGRSGNTIYFGEGSWLTVV.

The chain carries TRBV6-5 and TRBJ2-1; a weak D match, TRBD2 (6 bases). Trimming took 4 bases from V and 4 from J, leaving 14 bases between them. The CDR3 contains 15 residues. Germline loops: CDR1 MNHEY, CDR2 SVGAGI. The CDR3 DNA follows: TGTGCCAGCAGTTCTTCTAGCGTACCTTACAATGAGCAGTTCTTC. Translated: CASSSSSVPYNEQFF.

The table lists this clone with a few counts. V and J are TRBV2 and TRBJ1-5, with D possibly matching TRBD1 (6 bases). CDR3 length: 15 residues. V was pared by 7 bases and J by 6 bases, with 19 bases between. Germline V lookup: CDR1 SNHLY, CDR2 FYNNEI. As DNA, the CDR3 is TGTGCCAGCACCGCTACAGGGCTCTCCGGTCAGCCCCAGCATTTT. Protein product: CASTATGLSGQPQHF. Full variable domain (remainder filled in from reference TRBV2 and TRBJ1-5): EPEVTQTPSHQVTQMGQEVILRCVPISNHLYFYWYRQILGQKVEFLVSFYNNEISEKSEIFDDQFSVERPDGSNFTLKIRSTKLEDSAMYFCASTATGLSGQPQHFGDGTRLSIL.